Here is one TCR beta chain with its context. This entry is derived from a study of PD-1 blockade in classical Hodgkin lymphoma. Looking at the study overall: Patients got intravenous nivolumab 3 mg/kg every 2 weeks.

Profiling relied on immunoSEQ multiplex PCR, and the TCRdb table lists in-frame clones only, not all of them. The sample lists around 20,000 clones; around 86% were seen once. With no exception, relapse followed autologous stem cell transplantation in all patients, and brentuximab vedotin exposure varied. In germline, CDR1 is MNHNS, CDR2 SASEGT. V shed 1 base and J shed 4 bases, with 13 bases lying between them. The CDR3 has 15 amino acids. The V gene is TRBV6-1, the J gene TRBJ1-2, with TRBD1 as a possible D gene (5 bases). Sequences were derived from peripheral blood mononuclear cells (PBMCs), sampled at baseline. The sequence was collected from a human donor with classical Hodgkin lymphoma. In nucleotides, the CDR3 is TGTGCCAGCAGTGAAGGGGCAGGGCCGGTCTATGGCTACACCTTC. Protein sequence: CASSEGAGPVYGYTF.